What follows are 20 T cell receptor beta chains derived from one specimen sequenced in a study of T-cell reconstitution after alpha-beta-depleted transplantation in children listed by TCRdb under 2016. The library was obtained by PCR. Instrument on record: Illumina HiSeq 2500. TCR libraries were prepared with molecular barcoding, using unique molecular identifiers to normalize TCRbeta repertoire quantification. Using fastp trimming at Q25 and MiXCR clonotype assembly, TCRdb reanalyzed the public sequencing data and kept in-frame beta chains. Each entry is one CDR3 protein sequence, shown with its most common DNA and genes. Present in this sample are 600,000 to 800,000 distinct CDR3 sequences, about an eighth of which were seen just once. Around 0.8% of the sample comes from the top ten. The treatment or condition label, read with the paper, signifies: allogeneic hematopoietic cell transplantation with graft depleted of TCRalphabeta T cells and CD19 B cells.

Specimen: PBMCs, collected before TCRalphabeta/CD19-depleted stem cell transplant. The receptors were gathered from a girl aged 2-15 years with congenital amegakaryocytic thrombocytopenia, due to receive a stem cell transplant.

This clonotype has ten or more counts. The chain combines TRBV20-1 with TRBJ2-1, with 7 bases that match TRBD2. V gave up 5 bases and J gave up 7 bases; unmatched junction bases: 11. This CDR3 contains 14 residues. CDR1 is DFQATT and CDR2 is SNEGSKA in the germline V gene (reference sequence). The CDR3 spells CSAGSIEGGNEQFF. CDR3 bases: TGCAGTGCTGGGTCCATTGAGGGAGGGAATGAGCAGTTCTTC.

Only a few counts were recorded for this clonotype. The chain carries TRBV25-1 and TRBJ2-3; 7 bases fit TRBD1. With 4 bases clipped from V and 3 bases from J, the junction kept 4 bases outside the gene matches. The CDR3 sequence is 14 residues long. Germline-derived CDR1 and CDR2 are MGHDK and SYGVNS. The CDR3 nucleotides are TGTGCCAGCAGTGGAGCAGGGGGTACAGATACGCAGTATTTT. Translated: CASSGAGGTDTQYF.

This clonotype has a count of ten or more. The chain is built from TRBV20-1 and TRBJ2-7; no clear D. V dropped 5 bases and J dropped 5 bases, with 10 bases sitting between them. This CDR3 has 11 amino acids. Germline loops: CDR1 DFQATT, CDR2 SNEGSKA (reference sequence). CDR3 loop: CSAAIRDEQYF. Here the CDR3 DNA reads TGCAGTGCTGCCATTCGAGACGAGCAGTACTTC.

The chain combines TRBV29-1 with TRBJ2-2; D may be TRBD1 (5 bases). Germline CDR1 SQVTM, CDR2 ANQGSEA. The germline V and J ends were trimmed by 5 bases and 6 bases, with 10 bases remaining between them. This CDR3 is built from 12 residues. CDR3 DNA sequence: TGCAGCGTTATGTTAGGGGCCGGGGAGCTGTTTTTT. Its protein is CSVMLGAGELFF.

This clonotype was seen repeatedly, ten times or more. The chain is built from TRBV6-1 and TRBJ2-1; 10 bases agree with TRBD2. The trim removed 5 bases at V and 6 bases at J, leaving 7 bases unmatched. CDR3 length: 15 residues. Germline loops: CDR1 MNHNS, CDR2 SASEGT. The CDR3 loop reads CASSRPGLALNEQFF. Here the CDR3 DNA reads TGTGCCAGCAGTCGACCGGGACTAGCGCTCAATGAGCAGTTCTTC.

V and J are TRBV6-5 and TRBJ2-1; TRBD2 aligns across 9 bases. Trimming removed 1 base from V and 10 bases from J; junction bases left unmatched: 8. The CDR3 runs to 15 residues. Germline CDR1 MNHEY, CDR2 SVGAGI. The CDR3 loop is CASSYFGGRAPEQFF. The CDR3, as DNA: TGTGCCAGCAGTTACTTTGGCGGGAGGGCCCCCGAGCAGTTCTTC.

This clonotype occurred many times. CDR3 sequence: CASSLAIGTSGINTQYF. The CDR3 region has the DNA TGTGCCAGCAGCTTGGCCATCGGGACTAGCGGGATAAATACGCAGTATTTT. The chain couples TRBV5-5 to TRBJ2-3; 13 nucleotides match TRBD2. Germline CDR1 SGHKS, CDR2 YYEKEE (reference sequence). V shed 0 bases, J shed 7 bases, and the junction held 8 bases outside the gene matches. The CDR3 runs to 17 residues.

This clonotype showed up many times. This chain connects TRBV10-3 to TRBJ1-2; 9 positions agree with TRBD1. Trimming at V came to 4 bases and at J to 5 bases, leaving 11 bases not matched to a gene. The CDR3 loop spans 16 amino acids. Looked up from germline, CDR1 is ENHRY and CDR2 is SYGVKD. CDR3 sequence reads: CAISAGQGPAPYGYTF. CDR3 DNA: TGTGCCATCAGTGCGGGACAGGGCCCGGCGCCGTATGGCTACACCTTC.

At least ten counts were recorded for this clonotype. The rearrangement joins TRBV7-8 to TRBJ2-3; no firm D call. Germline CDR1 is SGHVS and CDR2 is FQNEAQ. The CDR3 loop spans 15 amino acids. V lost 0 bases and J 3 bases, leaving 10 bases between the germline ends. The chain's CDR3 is CASSLARTLTDTQYF. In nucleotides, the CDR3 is TGTGCCAGCAGCTTAGCTAGGACCCTAACAGATACGCAGTATTTT.

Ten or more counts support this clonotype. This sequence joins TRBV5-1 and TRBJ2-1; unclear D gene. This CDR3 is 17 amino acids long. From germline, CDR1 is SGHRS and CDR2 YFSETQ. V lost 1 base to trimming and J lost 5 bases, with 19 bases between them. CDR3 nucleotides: TGCGCCAGCAGCTTGTCGTTCTCCCGCAAAGAGGACAATGAGCAGTTCTTC. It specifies CASSLSFSRKEDNEQFF.

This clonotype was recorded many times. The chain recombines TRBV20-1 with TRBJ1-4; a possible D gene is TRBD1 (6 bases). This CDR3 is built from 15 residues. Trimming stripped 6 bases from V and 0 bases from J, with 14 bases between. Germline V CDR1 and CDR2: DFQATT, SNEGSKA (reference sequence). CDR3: CSAGGGRSTNEKLFF. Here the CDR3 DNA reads TGCAGTGCCGGCGGGGGGCGGTCAACTAATGAAAAACTGTTTTTT.

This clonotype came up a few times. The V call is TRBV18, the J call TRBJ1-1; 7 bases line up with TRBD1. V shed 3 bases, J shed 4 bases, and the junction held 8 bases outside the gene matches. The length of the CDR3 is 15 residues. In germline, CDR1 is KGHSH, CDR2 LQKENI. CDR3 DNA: TGTGCCAGCTCACCGAACGACAGGGTAGCCACTGAAGCTTTCTTT. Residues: CASSPNDRVATEAFF.

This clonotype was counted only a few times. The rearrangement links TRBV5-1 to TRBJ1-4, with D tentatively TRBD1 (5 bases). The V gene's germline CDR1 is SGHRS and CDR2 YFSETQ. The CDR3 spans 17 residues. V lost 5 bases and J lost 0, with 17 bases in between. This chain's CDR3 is CASRTGGGRTTNEKLFF. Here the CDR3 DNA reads TGCGCCAGCAGAACCGGGGGGGGAAGGACAACTAATGAAAAACTGTTTTTT.

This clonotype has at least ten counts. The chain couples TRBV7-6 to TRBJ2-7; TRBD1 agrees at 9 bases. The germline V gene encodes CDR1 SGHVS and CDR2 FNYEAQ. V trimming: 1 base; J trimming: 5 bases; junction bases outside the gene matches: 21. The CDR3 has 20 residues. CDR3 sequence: CASSLVGTGSGLTSAHEQYF. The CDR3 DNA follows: TGTGCCAGCAGCTTAGTCGGGACAGGGAGTGGACTAACATCAGCCCACGAGCAGTACTTC.

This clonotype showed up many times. The CDR3 sequence is CASSFSGARRNTEAFF. In DNA form, the CDR3 reads TGTGCCAGCAGCTTCTCCGGGGCCAGGAGAAACACTGAAGCTTTCTTT. The rearrangement joins TRBV7-2 to TRBJ1-1; a possible D gene is TRBD1 (5 bases). V was clipped by 3 bases and J by 2 bases, with 16 bases between them. The CDR3 sequence is 16 residues long. Per the germline V gene, CDR1 is SGHTA and CDR2 is FQGNSA.

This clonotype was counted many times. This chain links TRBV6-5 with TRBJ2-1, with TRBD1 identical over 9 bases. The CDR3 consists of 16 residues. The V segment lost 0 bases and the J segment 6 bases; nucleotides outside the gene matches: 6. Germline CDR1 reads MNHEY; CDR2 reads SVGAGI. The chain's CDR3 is CASSYSTGGLGNEQFF. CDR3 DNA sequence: TGTGCCAGCAGTTACTCCACAGGGGGCTTGGGCAATGAGCAGTTCTTC.

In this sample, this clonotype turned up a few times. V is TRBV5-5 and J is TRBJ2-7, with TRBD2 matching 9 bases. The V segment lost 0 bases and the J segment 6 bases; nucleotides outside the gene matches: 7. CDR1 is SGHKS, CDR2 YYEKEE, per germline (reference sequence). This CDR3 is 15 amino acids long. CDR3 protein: CASSLVSGSTSEQYF. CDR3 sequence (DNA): TGTGCCAGCAGCTTGGTTAGCGGGAGCACGTCCGAGCAGTACTTC.

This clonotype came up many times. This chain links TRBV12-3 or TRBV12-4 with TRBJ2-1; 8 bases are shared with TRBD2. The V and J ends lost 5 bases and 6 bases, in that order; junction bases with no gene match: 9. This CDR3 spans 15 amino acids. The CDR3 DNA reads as TGTGCCAGCAGTGCTCAGGGACTAGGGGGCAATGAGCAGTTCTTC. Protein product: CASSAQGLGGNEQFF.

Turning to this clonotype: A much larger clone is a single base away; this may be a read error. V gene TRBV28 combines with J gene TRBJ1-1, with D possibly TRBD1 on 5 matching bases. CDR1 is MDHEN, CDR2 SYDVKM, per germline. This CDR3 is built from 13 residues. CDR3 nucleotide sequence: TGTTCCAGCAGTTGGGGACCGAACACTGAAGCTTTCTTT. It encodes CSSSWGPNTEAFF.

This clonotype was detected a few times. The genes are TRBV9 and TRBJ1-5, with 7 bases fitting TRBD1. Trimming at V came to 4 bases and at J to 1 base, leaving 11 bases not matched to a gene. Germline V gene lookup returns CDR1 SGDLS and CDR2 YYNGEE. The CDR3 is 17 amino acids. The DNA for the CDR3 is TGTGCCAGCAGCTTAAACCCGGGGGACAGCAGCAATCAGCCCCAGCATTTT. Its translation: CASSLNPGDSSNQPQHF.